The 20 T cell receptor beta chains given below trace back to one sample, sequenced in a study of cytotoxic CD8 clonotypes in ibrutinib-treated CLL. The table came from immunoSEQ multiplex PCR; TCRdb's copy has only in-frame clones and leaves some out. The sample carries 200,000 to 250,000 clones, just under 80% recorded once. This specimen was PBMCs, taken after 12 months of ibrutinib treatment. The receptors here all came from a human donor with chronic lymphocytic leukemia.

The rearrangement links TRBV2 to TRBJ1-3; 7 nucleotides line up with TRBD1. CDR1 and CDR2 from the germline V gene are SNHLY and FYNNEI. V lost 7 bases to trimming and J lost 4 bases; unmatched junction nucleotides: 10. This CDR3 contains 15 residues. The CDR3 DNA reads TGTGCCAGCACCGAAAAGGGGGCCTGGGGAAACACCATATATTTT. It codes for CASTEKGAWGNTIYF.

This chain links TRBV28 with TRBJ1-1; D call uncertain. This CDR3 region has 12 residues. Germline loops: CDR1 MDHEN, CDR2 SYDVKM. V lost 1 base, J lost 3 bases, and 3 bases lay in between. CDR3 region: CASSLYDTEAFF. CDR3 nucleotide sequence: TGTGCCAGCAGTTTATATGACACTGAAGCTTTCTTT.

This sequence joins TRBV7-9 and TRBJ2-3; 8 bases fit TRBD2. V was clipped by 3 bases and J by 3 bases; unmatched bases: 8. The CDR3 sequence is 16 residues long. Germline CDR1 reads SEHNR; CDR2 reads FQNEAQ (reference sequence). CDR3: CASSFPGLAVTDTQYF. DNA for the CDR3: TGTGCCAGCAGCTTCCCTGGACTAGCAGTAACAGATACGCAGTATTTT.

This chain links TRBV11-2 with TRBJ2-5; 7 bases match TRBD1. V trimming: 2 bases; J trimming: 3 bases; junction bases outside the gene matches: 9. Germline V lookup: CDR1 SGHAT, CDR2 FQNNGV. This CDR3 is 16 amino acids long. The CDR3 region is CASSLSFDRDEETQYF. The CDR3 nucleotides read TGTGCCAGCAGCTTATCTTTCGACAGGGATGAAGAGACCCAGTACTTC.

The chain uses TRBV5-4 and TRBJ1-2; D gene ambiguous. The germline CDR1 and CDR2 sequences are SGHNT and YYREEE (reference sequence). The CDR3 extends over 13 amino acids. V was trimmed by 5 bases and J by 4 bases, leaving 12 bases between them. CDR3 in DNA: TGTGCCAGCAGAGGGCCTCTAGGCTATGGCTACACCTTC. It encodes CASRGPLGYGYTF.

CDR3 region: CATSLGGASYEQYF. The CDR3 DNA reads as TGTGCCACCAGCCTGGGCGGAGCCTCCTACGAGCAGTACTTC. The genes are TRBV15 and TRBJ2-7; D unresolved. Trimming removed 5 bases from V and 0 bases from J, with 11 bases in between. The CDR3 consists of 14 residues. CDR1 is LNHNV and CDR2 is YYDKDF in the germline V gene (reference sequence).

The rearrangement uses TRBV4-2 and TRBJ2-3; D is possibly TRBD1 or TRBD2 (5 bases each). Deletions cut 0 bases from V and 6 bases from J, with 19 bases between. Per the germline V gene, CDR1 is LGHNA and CDR2 is YNFKEQ. CDR3 length: 17 amino acids. The CDR3 here is CASSQDVYGGGSDTQYF. Here the CDR3 DNA reads TGTGCCAGCAGCCAAGACGTTTATGGGGGTGGTTCGGATACGCAGTATTTT.

The V call is TRBV28, the J call TRBJ2-5; TRBD2 might be the D (6 bases). The CDR3 has 13 amino acids. V shed 3 bases and J shed 4 bases, with 9 bases lying between them. The germline V gene has CDR1 MDHEN and CDR2 SYDVKM. Here the CDR3 reads CASSFRGRETQYF. In DNA form, the CDR3 reads TGTGCCAGCAGTTTTCGGGGGAGAGAGACCCAGTACTTC.

In its sample, this clone was seen once. DNA of the CDR3: TGTGCCACCAGCAGAGATCAGGCGGGAGCGCACAATGAGCAGTTCTTC. Its protein is CATSRDQAGAHNEQFF. This chain connects TRBV15 to TRBJ2-1; TRBD2 aligns across 7 bases. CDR1 LNHNV and CDR2 YYDKDF come from the germline V gene (reference sequence). V was pared by 0 bases and J by 5 bases, with 7 bases of the junction left unmatched. The CDR3 covers 16 residues.

The chain links TRBV28 to TRBJ2-7, with TRBD2 as a possible D gene (6 bases). The J call may not be correct, given that the DNA end is closer to TRBJ2-1. CDR3 size: 13 residues. The germline gives CDR1 MDHEN, CDR2 SYDVKM. This CDR3 is CASRISGSYEQFF. The CDR3 DNA follows: TGTGCCAGCAGGATTAGCGGCTCCTACGAGCAGTTCTTC.

The chain is built from TRBV2 and TRBJ1-1; D gene ambiguous. Trimming removed 6 bases at V and 1 base at J, with 9 bases between. The CDR3 length is 13 residues. The germline V gene encodes CDR1 SNHLY and CDR2 FYNNEI. CDR3 bases: TGTGCCAGCAGGATAGAGGAGAACACTGAAGCTTTCTTT. This codes for CASRIEENTEAFF.

The genes are TRBV25-1 and TRBJ2-5; D not certain. Trimming shortened V by 1 base and J by 3 bases, and 12 bases separated the two germline ends. There are 15 residues in the CDR3. Germline CDR1 reads MGHDK; CDR2 reads SYGVNS. The CDR3 is CASSESALSKETQYF. For the CDR3, the DNA is TGTGCCAGCAGTGAATCGGCACTGTCGAAAGAGACCCAGTACTTC.

The chain couples TRBV11-2 to TRBJ2-7, with 8 bases lining up with TRBD2. The CDR3 runs 15 residues. The trim removed 5 bases at V and 3 bases at J, leaving 9 bases unmatched. Germline V gene lookup returns CDR1 SGHAT and CDR2 FQNNGV. DNA of the CDR3: TGTGCCAGCAGCCCGGCGGGGGGCAGGATCTACGAGCAGTACTTC. Amino acids: CASSPAGGRIYEQYF. Drawing the rest from reference TRBV11-2 and TRBJ2-7, the complete variable domain is EAGVAQSPRYKIIEKRQSVAFWCNPISGHATLYWYQQILGQGPKLLIQFQNNGVVDDSQLPKDRFSAERLKGVDSTLKIQPAKLEDSAVYLCASSPAGGRIYEQYFGPGTRLTVT.

This clone was seen more than once but under ten times. At the DNA level, this CDR3 is encoded by other sequences in the same sample as well. CDR3 sequence: CASSVGGVRTEAFF. In DNA form, the CDR3 reads TGTGCCAGCAGCGTAGGGGGGGTCAGAACTGAAGCTTTCTTT. This chain connects TRBV9 to TRBJ1-1, with D perhaps matching TRBD1 (5 bases). Per the germline V gene, CDR1 is SGDLS and CDR2 is YYNGEE. CDR3 length: 14 residues. V gave up 0 bases and J gave up 5 bases, with 11 bases separating them.

The chain joins TRBV5-1 to TRBJ2-7; maybe TRBD2 (6 bases). This CDR3 has 14 amino acids. Germline assignment: CDR1 SGHRS and CDR2 YFSETQ. V was pared by 3 bases and J by 5 bases, with 15 bases between. CDR3 residues: CASSSGRLGDEQYF. In nucleotides, the CDR3 is TGCGCCAGCAGCTCTGGGAGGCTTGGGGACGAGCAGTACTTC.

The chain joins TRBV27 to TRBJ2-7; D ambiguous. V lost 4 bases to trimming and J lost 2 bases, with 12 bases between them. The germline V gene encodes CDR1 MNHEY and CDR2 SMNVEV (reference sequence). This CDR3 contains 14 residues. This CDR3 is CASSYTDRPYEQYF. The CDR3 bases are TGTGCCAGCAGTTATACGGATCGACCCTACGAGCAGTACTTC.

The chain has TRBV5-6 and TRBJ2-6; TRBD1 is a possible D gene (5 bases). Trimming removed 3 bases at V and 0 bases at J, with 13 bases between. Germline-derived CDR1 and CDR2 are SGHDT and YYEEEE. The CDR3 totals 17 residues. The DNA of the CDR3 is TGTGCCAGCAGCTCCCCAGGGCAGAGCTCTGGGGCCAACGTCCTGACTTTC. Its translation is CASSSPGQSSGANVLTF.

The rearrangement links TRBV4-2 to TRBJ2-7, with TRBD2 matching 15 bases. Germline-derived CDR1 and CDR2 are LGHNA and YNFKEQ. There are 17 residues in the CDR3. With V trimmed by 3 bases and J by 7 bases, 10 bases remained unmatched. Here the CDR3 reads CASSHTGTSGGSGEQYF. For the CDR3, the DNA is TGTGCCAGCAGCCATACCGGGACTAGCGGGGGGTCGGGGGAGCAGTACTTC.

The chain uses TRBV11-2 and TRBJ1-2; 7 nucleotides match TRBD1. J lost 0 bases, V lost 3 bases, and 10 bases had no gene match. The CDR3 length is 17 residues. Germline loops: CDR1 SGHAT, CDR2 FQNNGV. The CDR3 nucleotides are TGTGCCAGCAGCTTCGGACGGGACAGCAAAACTAACTATGGCTACACCTTC. As protein: CASSFGRDSKTNYGYTF.

This rearrangement joins TRBV6-1 to TRBJ1-5; perhaps TRBD1 as D (5 bases). V was pared by 5 bases and J by 0 bases, with 11 bases between. The CDR3 covers 15 residues. Per the germline V gene, CDR1 is MNHNS and CDR2 is SASEGT. The CDR3 sequence: CASSQGRDSNQPQHF. Here the CDR3 DNA reads TGTGCCAGCAGTCAGGGACGGGATAGCAATCAGCCCCAGCATTTT.